This record concerns one TCR beta chain sequence. Its recognized antigen is unknown. The sample holds no much larger clone one base away, and base qualities are not on file. Repertoires were sampled multiple times during chemoradiotherapy, which allowed clonal expansion in the tumor microenvironment to be followed. This sample was included in a study of chemoradiotherapy in HPV16-positive cancers (dated by TCRdb to the early 2020s). About the investigation overall: Using functional T-cell assays on cells from a couple of HPV16-positive patients, the researchers defined candidate HPV-specific T-cell clones and common TCR motifs. The study asked whether T-cell immunity against the HPV oncoproteins E6 and E7 changes during chemoradiotherapy and whether it affects survival. TCR repertoires from more than 70 patients with HPV-related cancers were then used to track the candidate HPV-specific TCRs and motifs. Summary of the overall study and its limitations: Expansion of candidate HPV-specific clones and E7-related TCR motifs was observed in the tumor microenvironment during treatment, whereas no such expansion was observed for non-HPV-specific T cells. Only two HPV16-positive patients were used to derive the functional definition of HPV-specific T cells, and the survival association was reported for HPV16-positive patients. In HPV16-positive patients, expansion of HPV-responsive T cells during chemoradiotherapy was found to be associated with improved recurrence-free survival.

The CDR1 and CDR2 encoded by the germline V gene are SNHLY and FYNNEI. Trimming removed 6 bases from V and 5 bases from J, leaving 13 bases between the germline ends. Spanning cysteine to phenylalanine, the CDR3 consists of 13 amino acids. Kept here is only the CDR3 DNA, which spans 39 bases and is read in frame from base 1. To prepare the library, the immunoSEQ multiplex PCR assay was applied. TCRdb took over this immuneACCESS table, retaining in-frame rearrangements with V and J assigned. Such tables are incomplete; in checked studies, under half of the missing clones stem from an unresolved V gene, and the remainder is unexplained. Recorded for this sample are 12,000 or so clones; 80% to 90% of them occurred a single time. Around 2.8% of the sample comes from the top ten.

In this chain, TRBV2 is recombined with TRBJ1-2; the best D guess is TRBD1, with 5 bases matching. This clonotype originated in a human donor with HPV-associated anogenital cancer. The source material was blood, sampled from a patient who underwent chemoradiotherapy. CDR3 loop: CASRSGGDYGYTF. The DNA sequence is as follows: TGTGCCAGCAGATCGGGGGGTGATTATGGCTACACCTTC.